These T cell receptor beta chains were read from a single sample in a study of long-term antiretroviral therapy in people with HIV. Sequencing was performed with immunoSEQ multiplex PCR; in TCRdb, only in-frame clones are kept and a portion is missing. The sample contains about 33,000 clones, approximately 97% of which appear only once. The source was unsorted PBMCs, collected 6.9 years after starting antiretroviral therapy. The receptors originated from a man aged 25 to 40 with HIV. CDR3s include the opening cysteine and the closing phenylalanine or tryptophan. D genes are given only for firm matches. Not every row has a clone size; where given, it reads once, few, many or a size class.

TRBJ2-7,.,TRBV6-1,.,CASSALFGRMWEQYF,TGTGCCAGCAGTGCCCTCTTCGGACGAATGTGGGAGCAGTACTTC
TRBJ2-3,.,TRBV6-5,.,CASSLTRGGHTQYF,TGTGCCAGCAGCCTCACTAGGGGGGGTCATACGCAGTATTTT
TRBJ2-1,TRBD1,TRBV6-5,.,CASSYSTGYEQFF,TGTGCCAGCAGTTACTCGACAGGGTATGAGCAGTTCTTC
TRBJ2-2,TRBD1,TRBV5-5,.,CASSPGTGSSGELFF,TGTGCCAGCAGTCCCGGGACAGGGAGTTCCGGGGAGCTGTTTTTT
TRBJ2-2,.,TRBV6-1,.,CASNSLDEVFF,TGTGCCAGCAACTCCCTCGATGAGGTGTTTTTT
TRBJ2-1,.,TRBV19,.,CASSEAGPYNEQFF,TGTGCCAGCAGTGAAGCAGGGCCCTACAATGAGCAGTTCTTC
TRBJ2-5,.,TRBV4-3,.,CASSQERDTETQYF,TGCGCCAGCAGCCAAGAACGGGATACAGAGACCCAGTACTTC
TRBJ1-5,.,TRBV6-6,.,CASSYPGELSNQPQHF,TGTGCCAGCAGTTACCCCGGGGAGCTAAGCAATCAGCCCCAGCATTTT
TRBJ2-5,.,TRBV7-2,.,CASSNGPGRMETQYF,TGTGCCAGCAGCAACGGGCCAGGGAGGATGGAGACCCAGTACTTC
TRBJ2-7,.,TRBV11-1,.,CASSLRQGTYEQYF,TGTGCCAGCAGCTTGAGGCAGGGGACCTACGAGCAGTACTTC
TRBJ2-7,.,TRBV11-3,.,CASSLEQGNGYEQYF,TGTGCCAGCAGCTTAGAACAGGGTAATGGCTACGAGCAGTACTTC
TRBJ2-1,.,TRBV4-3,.,CASSPSSNGNSQFF,TGCGCCAGCAGCCCGTCTTCTAACGGGAATTCGCAGTTCTTC
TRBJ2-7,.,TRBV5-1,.,CASSPLEPYEQYF,TGCGCCAGCAGCCCGCTTGAGCCGTACGAGCAGTACTTC
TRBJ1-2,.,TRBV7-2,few,CASSPPDSFGYTF,TGTGCCAGCAGCCCTCCTGACAGCTTTGGCTACACCTTC
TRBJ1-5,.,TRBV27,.,CASSLMGPGAGQPQHF,TGTGCCAGCAGTTTAATGGGTCCGGGGGCGGGCCAGCCCCAGCATTTT
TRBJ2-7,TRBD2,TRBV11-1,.,CASSLFSADTSATYEQYF,TGTGCCAGCAGCTTATTTTCCGCAGACACTAGCGCGACCTACGAGCAGTACTTC
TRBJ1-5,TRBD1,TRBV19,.,CASSIGPDRAVGQPQHF,TGTGCCAGTAGTATTGGACCGGACAGGGCTGTAGGTCAGCCCCAGCATTTT
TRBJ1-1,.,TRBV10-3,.,CAISERVIISNTEAFF,TGTGCCATCAGTGAACGAGTTATAATTTCCAACACTGAAGCTTTCTTT
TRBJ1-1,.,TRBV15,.,CATNGGEMNTEAFF,TGTGCCACCAACGGCGGGGAAATGAACACTGAAGCTTTCTTT
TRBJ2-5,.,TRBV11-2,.,CASRTGETQYF,TGTGCCAGCAGGACCGGGGAGACCCAGTACTTC
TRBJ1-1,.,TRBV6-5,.,CASTRAGTEAFF,TGTGCCAGCACCAGGGCGGGCACTGAAGCTTTCTTT